The source of this TCR beta chain is a study of T-cell reconstitution after alpha-beta-depleted transplantation in children. This clonotype has at least ten counts. Its antigen is currently unknown. Study results and caveats: The origin of high day-60 TCRbeta diversity in some patients lay in surviving recipient T cells and thymic progenitors.

The library targeted TCRbeta and was prepared with unique molecular identifiers. TCRdb re-analysed the PCR reads in MiXCR, keeping a single row per CDR3 protein. Among 550,000 to 600,000 distinct CDR3 sequences, more than 20% were seen once, and the ten largest hold 11% to 15%. This CDR3 is 16 amino acids long. CDR1 SGHTA and CDR2 FQGNSA come from the germline V gene. Between the trimmed V and J ends, which lost 5 bases and 0 bases, there was a span of 11 bases. J is TRBJ2-6 and V is TRBV7-2; weak D call: TRBD2 (5 bases). The sequence derives from a boy under three years old who had a stem cell transplant for acute myeloid leukemia, so the T cells may come from the graft donor. The specimen comprised PBMCs, mostly from graft donor cells, sampled 360 days after TCRalphabeta/CD19-depleted stem cell transplant. As DNA, the CDR3 is TGTGCCAGCAGCCCAGAGGGCGGCTCTGGGGCCAACGTCCTGACTTTC. This gives the protein CASSPEGGSGANVLTF.